These 9 T cell receptor beta chains were all obtained from the same sample, sequenced in a study of T cell repertoires in cytomegalovirus infection. TCRdb redid the calling of the reads with MiXCR, one entry per CDR3 protein. The profile covers 150,000 to 200,000 distinct CDR3 sequences, with less than 9.5% appearing a single time and about 4.6% taken by the ten largest. The material sequenced was PBMCs. These receptors were taken from a human donor in good health (CMV status not recorded). Some clones in this sample may be carry-over from other donors' samples.

The sample holds one count of this clonotype. The J gene is TRBJ1-1, the V gene TRBV3-1, with 9 nucleotides matching TRBD1. Trimming cost V 1 base and J 6 bases; bases outside gene matches: 3. The CDR3 has 14 residues. CDR1 LGHDT and CDR2 YNNKEL come from the germline V gene (reference sequence). Written as DNA, the CDR3 is TGTGCCAGCAGCCAAGGGGACAGGGTTGCTGAAGCTTTCTTT. Its protein is CASSQGDRVAEAFF.

In this sample, this clonotype turned up many times. The V and J genes are TRBV7-2 and TRBJ1-1; TRBD1 aligns across 9 bases. CDR3 length equals 15 residues. Germline-derived CDR1 and CDR2 are SGHTA and FQGNSA. Trimming removed 6 bases from V and 0 bases from J; junction bases left unmatched: 5. CDR3 coding DNA: TGTGCCAGCAGACGGGGGACAGGGATGAACACTGAAGCTTTCTTT. This encodes CASRRGTGMNTEAFF.

This clonotype was observed at least ten times. V and J are TRBV7-2 and TRBJ2-3; 8 bases match TRBD1. V lost 4 bases to trimming and J lost 0 bases; unmatched junction nucleotides: 9. The CDR3 contains 17 residues. The germline V gene encodes CDR1 SGHTA and CDR2 FQGNSA. Here the CDR3 DNA reads TGTGCCAGCAGCTCCCGGACAGGGCAAACTAGCACAGATACGCAGTATTTT. The encoded protein is CASSSRTGQTSTDTQYF.

This clonotype was detected ten times or more. J is TRBJ2-5 and V is TRBV5-6; 8 nucleotides agree with TRBD1. The J segment lost 4 bases and the V segment lost 4 bases, leaving 6 bases of the junction unmatched. CDR3 length: 14 residues. The germline gives CDR1 SGHDT, CDR2 YYEEEE. CDR3 nucleotides: TGTGCCAGCAGCCCTGGACAGGGTCGAGAGACCCAGTACTTC. Protein sequence: CASSPGQGRETQYF.

This clonotype was observed a handful of times. The J gene is TRBJ2-1, the V gene TRBV5-5; 7 bases agree with TRBD2. The CDR3 loop spans 17 amino acids. The germline V gene has CDR1 SGHKS and CDR2 YYEKEE (reference sequence). V dropped 3 bases and J dropped 1; count of bases not matched to a gene: 10. The CDR3 DNA is TGTGCCAGCAGCTCCGGGGTAGCGGGCAGTTCCTACAATGAGCAGTTCTTC. As protein: CASSSGVAGSSYNEQFF.

The chain has TRBV7-2 and TRBJ1-1, with 8 bases fitting TRBD1. The length of the CDR3 is 14 residues. After removal of 4 bases from V and 5 bases from J, the junction contained 6 bases not matched to a gene. CDR1 is SGHTA, CDR2 FQGNSA, per germline. In DNA form, the CDR3 reads TGTGCCAGCAGCTCCAGGGGGCTTAGGACTGAAGCTTTCTTT. Its protein product is CASSSRGLRTEAFF.

This sequence joins TRBV12-3 or TRBV12-4 and TRBJ1-1; no firm D call. Deletions cut 3 bases from V and 5 bases from J, with 13 bases between. CDR3 length: 14 amino acids. CDR3 DNA sequence: TGTGCCAGCAGTTTCCAACACAGAGGGACTGAAGCTTTCTTT. This encodes CASSFQHRGTEAFF.

This clonotype was recorded many times. This sequence joins TRBV7-9 and TRBJ1-1, with D perhaps matching TRBD1 (5 bases). Germline CDR1 reads SEHNR; CDR2 reads FQNEAQ (reference sequence). Trimming removed 5 bases from V and 5 bases from J, with 15 bases in between. CDR3 length equals 14 residues. The CDR3 sequence is CASSPGQGWTEAFF. The CDR3 nucleotides read TGTGCCAGCAGCCCGGGGCAGGGTTGGACTGAAGCTTTCTTT. Based on the CDR3 plus reference TRBV7-9 and TRBJ1-1, the full variable domain is DTGVSQNPRHKITKRGQNVTFRCDPISEHNRLYWYRQTLGQGPEFLTYFQNEAQLEKSRLLSDRFSAERPKGSFSTLEIQRTEQGDSAMYLCASSPGQGWTEAFFGQGTRLTVV.

This clonotype was seen many times. CDR3 loop: CASSSWGANTEAFF. The CDR3 DNA is TGTGCCAGCAGCTCTTGGGGGGCGAACACTGAAGCTTTCTTT. The rearrangement links TRBV7-2 to TRBJ1-1; perhaps TRBD1 as D (6 bases). CDR3 length equals 14 residues. Trimming removed 4 bases from V and 1 base from J, with 10 bases in between. The germline CDR1 and CDR2 sequences are SGHTA and FQGNSA.